What follows describes a single T cell receptor beta chain. The antigen is unknown. Germline assignment: CDR1 LNHDA and CDR2 SQIVND (reference sequence). The CDR3 runs to 16 residues. The V and J ends lost 6 bases and 4 bases respectively, with 20 bases between them. The source of the sample is a study of radiotherapy plus CTLA-4 blockade in lung cancer. On the study more broadly: Of the patients, about 20% showed objective responses and 31% attained disease control.

The table came from immunoSEQ multiplex PCR; TCRdb's copy has only in-frame clones and leaves some out. The table has tens of thousands of clones, 70% to 90% seen once. Points from the study as a whole: Early clone dynamics of blood T cells, plus interferon-beta, reportedly predicted response best. Clones of tumor-derived TCRs expanded in blood after radiotherapy plus ipilimumab.

This TCR derives from a human donor with non-small cell lung cancer whose response to radiotherapy plus ipilimumab could not be evaluated. Sequenced here: peripheral blood, sampled from a patient treated with radiotherapy plus ipilimumab. The chain carries TRBV19 and TRBJ2-3; weak D call: TRBD2 (5 bases). CDR3 DNA sequence: TGTGCCAGTAGCCCTGGACTTCCTCGGGGATCAGATACGCAGTATTTT. It yields the protein CASSPGLPRGSDTQYF.